The 14 T cell receptor beta chains reported below all come from one sample, sequenced in a study of response to subunit inactivated influenza vaccine. TCRdb itself ran the RT-PCR reads through MiXCR, one entry per CDR3 protein. The sample has hundreds of thousands of distinct CDR3 sequences, about 18% seen once; the top ten hold about a tenth. The specimen comprised PBMCs from blood, sampled 5 days after vaccination. These receptors were obtained from a man between 50 and 59 years old who received an inactivated influenza vaccine.

V gene TRBV5-1 combines with J gene TRBJ2-1; D unresolved. The germline V and J ends were trimmed by 0 bases and 9 bases, with 19 bases remaining between them. Germline lookup yields CDR1 SGHRS and CDR2 YFSETQ. This CDR3 has 16 amino acids. The CDR3 loop reads CASSLGTKIGSGEQFF. In DNA form, the CDR3 reads TGCGCCAGCAGCTTGGGAACTAAGATCGGTTCTGGTGAGCAGTTCTTC. Based on the CDR3 plus reference TRBV5-1 and TRBJ2-1, the full variable domain is KAGVTQTPRYLIKTRGQQVTLSCSPISGHRSVSWYQQTPGQGLQFLFEYFSETQRNKGNFPGRFSGRQFSNSRSEMNVSTLELGDSALYLCASSLGTKIGSGEQFFGPGTRLTVL.

The chain is built from TRBV7-9 and TRBJ1-2; D uncertain. V lost 2 bases and J lost 8, with 18 bases in between. The CDR3 loop spans 15 amino acids. CDR1 SEHNR and CDR2 FQNEAQ come from the germline V gene (reference sequence). CDR3 DNA: TGTGCCAGCAGCTTAAACCCGGAGTCCAGTGACGGCTACACCTTC. This sequence encodes CASSLNPESSDGYTF.

The sample holds many counts of this clonotype. V gene TRBV20-1 combines with J gene TRBJ1-5, with D tentatively TRBD1 (5 bases). The V gene's germline CDR1 is DFQATT and CDR2 SNEGSKA (reference sequence). CDR3 length: 14 residues. The germline V and J ends were trimmed by 3 bases and 4 bases, with 13 bases remaining between them. Here the CDR3 reads CSARNPAGNQPQHF. The CDR3 DNA reads as TGCAGTGCTAGGAACCCAGCAGGGAATCAGCCCCAGCATTTT.

J is TRBJ2-7 and V is TRBV6-7; 12 bases map to TRBD2. TRBV6-7 is marked as an open reading frame, function uncertain. V shed 0 bases, J shed 3 bases, and the junction held 9 bases outside the gene matches. The CDR3 is 18 amino acids. Here the CDR3 reads CASSYSRTSGVVHYEQYF. In nucleotides, the CDR3 is TGTGCCAGCAGTTACTCGAGGACTAGCGGGGTCGTTCACTACGAGCAGTACTTC.

CDR3 in amino acids: CASSYSRTGDTEAFF. The CDR3 nucleotides read TGTGCCAGCAGTTACTCCCGGACAGGGGACACTGAAGCTTTCTTT. The rearrangement uses TRBV6-5 and TRBJ1-1; 9 bases line up with TRBD1. CDR1 and CDR2 (germline): MNHEY, SVGAGI. The CDR3 is 15 amino acids. J gave up 3 bases and V 0 bases, and 2 bases lay outside the gene matches.

This clonotype has only a few counts. J is TRBJ2-1 and V is TRBV6-1; 8 bases are a match to TRBD1. Germline values: CDR1 MNHNS, CDR2 SASEGT. V trimming: 3 bases; J trimming: 9 bases; junction bases outside the gene matches: 7. CDR3 size: 14 residues. CDR3 residues: CASSDGTGGIEQFF. CDR3 bases: TGTGCCAGCAGTGACGGCACAGGGGGAATTGAGCAGTTCTTC.

The chain uses TRBV9 and TRBJ2-3, with TRBD2 matching 8 bases. CDR1 is SGDLS and CDR2 is YYNGEE in the germline V gene. CDR3 length equals 19 residues. The V and J ends lost 0 bases and 3 bases, in that order; junction bases with no gene match: 15. CDR3 loop: CASSVAFSGLAGTTDTQYF. The CDR3 DNA sequence: TGTGCCAGCAGCGTAGCGTTCTCGGGGCTAGCGGGTACAACAGATACGCAGTATTTT.

The CDR3 nucleotides are TGTGCCAGCTCACCAGGGGACAGCCTCGAAGCTTTCTTT. Its protein is CASSPGDSLEAFF. The rearrangement links TRBV18 to TRBJ1-1; 7 nucleotides line up with TRBD1. The germline CDR1 and CDR2 sequences are KGHSH and LQKENI. The CDR3 loop spans 13 amino acids. Trimming took 2 bases from V and 8 from J; bases not matched to a gene: 5.

The sample holds many counts of this clonotype. V gene TRBV4-3 combines with J gene TRBJ2-7, with 7 bases lining up with TRBD1. The CDR3 is 14 amino acids. Germline-derived CDR1 and CDR2 are LGHNA and YSLEER. The V gene end was trimmed by 5 bases and the J gene end by 1 base; junction bases not matched to a gene: 5. The CDR3 protein is CASSVRQGSYEQYF. The CDR3 DNA is TGCGCCAGCAGCGTACGACAGGGTTCCTACGAGCAGTACTTC.

This clonotype was detected only a few times. The chain recombines TRBV9 with TRBJ2-1; D gene ambiguous. CDR1 and CDR2 from the germline V gene are SGDLS and YYNGEE. This CDR3 is built from 14 residues. Trimming removed 0 bases at V and 7 bases at J, with 11 bases between. CDR3 region: CASSVEGIVNEQFF. CDR3 nucleotide sequence: TGTGCCAGCAGCGTAGAGGGAATCGTGAATGAGCAGTTCTTC.

This chain uses TRBV6-2 or TRBV6-3 with TRBJ1-5; D uncertain. Germline-derived CDR1 and CDR2 are MNHEY and SVGEGT. Between the trimmed V and J ends, which lost 5 bases and 1 base, there was a span of 15 bases. This CDR3 has 16 amino acids. Written as DNA, the CDR3 is TGTGCCAGCAGTCGTCCCTACATGGGGAGCAATCAGCCCCAGCATTTT. Residues: CASSRPYMGSNQPQHF.

This clonotype was found a few times. The chain links TRBV6-2 or TRBV6-3 to TRBJ2-3; no reliable D call. V lost 7 bases and J lost 3, with 11 bases in between. The CDR3 runs to 13 residues. The germline gives CDR1 MNHEY, CDR2 SVGEGT. CDR3 sequence reads: CASKVRRTDTQYF. Written as DNA, the CDR3 is TGTGCCAGCAAGGTTAGACGAACAGATACGCAGTATTTT.

This chain joins TRBV20-1 and TRBJ1-1; a possible D gene is TRBD1 (5 bases). Germline V gene lookup returns CDR1 DFQATT and CDR2 SNEGSKA (reference sequence). With 8 bases removed from V and 0 bases from J, the gap between germline ends came to 22 bases. The CDR3 is 16 amino acids. CDR3 amino acids: CSPYKTGTLMNTEAFF. In DNA form, the CDR3 reads TGCAGTCCATACAAAACCGGGACTTTGATGAACACTGAAGCTTTCTTT.

The gene calls are TRBV7-2 and TRBJ2-5; a possible D gene is TRBD1 (6 bases). The CDR3 is made up of 17 amino acids. Trimming removed 3 bases at V and 2 bases at J, with 19 bases between. CDR1 SGHTA and CDR2 FQGNSA come from the germline V gene. The CDR3 DNA is TGTGCCAGCAGCTTTAGTCCTCGAGTCGGACAGCAAGAGACCCAGTACTTC. The encoded protein is CASSFSPRVGQQETQYF.